Given below is one T cell receptor (beta chain) in context. What it binds is not known. The source of the sample is a study of shared clonotypes between healthy human individuals. Overall study: CD8 memory received one plate per donor, CD8 naive two, CD4 memory three and CD4 naive three.

The sorted-subset replicate PCRs were given about 210 ng DNA, which is about 29,000 T cell genomes. TCRdb's table, derived via immunoSEQ multiplex PCR, lists solely in-frame clones and lacks some. The sample records 2 million to 3 million clones, roughly nine tenths being singletons. CDR3 length equals 15 residues. Germline assignment: CDR1 ENHRY and CDR2 SYGVKD. V was pared by 5 bases and J by 8 bases, with 18 bases between. Whole-study results and caveats: Across subsets, estimated richness was generally greater for naive than for memory populations.

This TCR was recovered from a young man in good health. The sample was naive CD4+ T cells sorted from blood. This sample's subset: CD45RA+ positively selected. V gene TRBV10-3 combines with J gene TRBJ1-4, with D possibly being TRBD1 (6 bases). CDR3: CAISTSDSGREKLFF. DNA of the CDR3: TGTGCCATCAGTACCTCGGACAGTGGTCGGGAAAAACTGTTTTTT.